This T cell receptor beta chain was observed in a study of blood T cell repertoires in COVID-19. Study at large: T cells, B-cell-depleted T cells, or PBMCs provided the cDNA or gDNA that served as material.

Germline V gene data show CDR1 as LNHDA and CDR2 as SQIVND (reference sequence). CDR3 length equals 15 residues. V was trimmed by 5 bases and J by 2 bases, leaving 12 bases between them. Participants spanned ages about 18 to 100 years and resided in roughly 22 US areas. Original processing methods: Amplification from reference gene primers served as the basis for estimated nucleated cell counts. The method was immunoSEQ multiplex PCR; TCRdb's version includes in-frame clones alone and lacks a portion of them. That table supplies the V and J calls and clone size; D and trimming were determined from the DNA. The repertoire holds 300,000 to 350,000 clones, 90% seen once, with approximately 4.5% in the top ten.

This clonotype was obtained from a woman aged 18-35 years with acute COVID-19. The chain carries TRBV19 and TRBJ2-2, with a possible D match to TRBD1 (6 bases). The sample was PBMCs or T cells enriched from blood (not recorded which). The CDR3 DNA reads TGTGCCAGTAGTTTGGGGGCAGCTAACACCGGGGAGCTGTTTTTT. This encodes CASSLGAANTGELFF.